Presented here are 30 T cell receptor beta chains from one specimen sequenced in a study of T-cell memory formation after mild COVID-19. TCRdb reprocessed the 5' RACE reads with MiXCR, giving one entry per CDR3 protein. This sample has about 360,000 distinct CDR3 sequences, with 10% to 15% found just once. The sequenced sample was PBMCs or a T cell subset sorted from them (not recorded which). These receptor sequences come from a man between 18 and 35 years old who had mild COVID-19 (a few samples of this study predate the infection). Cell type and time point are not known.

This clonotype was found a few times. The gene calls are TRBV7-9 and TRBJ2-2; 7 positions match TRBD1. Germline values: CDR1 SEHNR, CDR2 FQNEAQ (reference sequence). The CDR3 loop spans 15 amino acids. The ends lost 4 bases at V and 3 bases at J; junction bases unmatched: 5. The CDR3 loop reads CASSYDRVDTGELFF. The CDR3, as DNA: TGTGCCAGCAGCTACGACAGGGTCGACACCGGGGAGCTGTTTTTT.

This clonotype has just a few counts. In DNA, the CDR3 is TGCGCCAGCAGCCAAGGTGGCGTCTTCGAGACCCAGTACTTC. Translating gives CASSQGGVFETQYF. The rearrangement uses TRBV4-3 and TRBJ2-5; D is unclear. This CDR3 comprises 14 residues. The V gene lost 1 base and the J gene lost 5 bases, with 11 bases spanning the gap. Germline V gene data show CDR1 as LGHNA and CDR2 as YSLEER.

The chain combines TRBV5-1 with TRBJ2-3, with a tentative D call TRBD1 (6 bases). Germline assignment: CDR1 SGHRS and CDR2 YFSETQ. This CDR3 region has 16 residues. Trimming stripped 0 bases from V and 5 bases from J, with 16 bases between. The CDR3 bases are TGCGCCAGCAGCTTGGCGGACAGTTCTACCAAAGATACGCAGTATTTT. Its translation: CASSLADSSTKDTQYF.

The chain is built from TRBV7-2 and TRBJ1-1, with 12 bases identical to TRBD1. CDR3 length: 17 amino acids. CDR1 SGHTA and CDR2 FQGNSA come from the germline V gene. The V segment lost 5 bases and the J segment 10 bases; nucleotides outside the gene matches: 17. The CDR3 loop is CASSRVGTGGGRIIAFF. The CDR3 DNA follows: TGTGCCAGCAGCCGTGTGGGGACAGGGGGCGGCCGGATAATAGCTTTCTTT. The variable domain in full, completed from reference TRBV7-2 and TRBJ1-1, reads GAGVSQSPSNKVTEKGKDVELRCDPISGHTALYWYRQSLGQGLEFLIYFQGNSAPDKSGLPSDRFSAERTGGSVSTLTIQRTQQEDSAVYLCASSRVGTGGGRIIAFFGQGTRLTVV.

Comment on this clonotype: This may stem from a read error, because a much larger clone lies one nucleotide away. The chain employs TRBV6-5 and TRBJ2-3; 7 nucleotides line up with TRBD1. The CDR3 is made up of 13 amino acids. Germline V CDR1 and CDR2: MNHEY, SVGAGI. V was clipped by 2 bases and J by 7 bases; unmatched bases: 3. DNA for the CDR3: TGTGCCAGCAGTTACGGGACAGCGTATACGCAGTATTTT. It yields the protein CASSYGTAYTQYF.

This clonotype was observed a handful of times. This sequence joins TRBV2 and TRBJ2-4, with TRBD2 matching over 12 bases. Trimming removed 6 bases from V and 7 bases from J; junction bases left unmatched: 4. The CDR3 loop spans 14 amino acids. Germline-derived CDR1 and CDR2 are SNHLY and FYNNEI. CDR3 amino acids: CASRLAGGGNIQYF. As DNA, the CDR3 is TGTGCCAGCAGACTAGCGGGGGGCGGGAACATTCAGTACTTC.

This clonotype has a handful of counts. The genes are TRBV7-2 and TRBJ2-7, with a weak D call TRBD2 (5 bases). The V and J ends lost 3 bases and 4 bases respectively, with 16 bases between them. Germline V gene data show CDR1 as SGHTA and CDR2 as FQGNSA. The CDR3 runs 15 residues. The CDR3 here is CASSLSGIMAYEQYF. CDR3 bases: TGTGCCAGCAGCTTGAGCGGCATCATGGCTTACGAGCAGTACTTC.

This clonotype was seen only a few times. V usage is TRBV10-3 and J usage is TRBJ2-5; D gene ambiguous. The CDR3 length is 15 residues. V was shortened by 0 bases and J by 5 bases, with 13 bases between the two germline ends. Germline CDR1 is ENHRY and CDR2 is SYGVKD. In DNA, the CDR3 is TGTGCCATCAGTGAGTCAGTCCGATCCGGGGAGACCCAGTACTTC. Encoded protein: CAISESVRSGETQYF.

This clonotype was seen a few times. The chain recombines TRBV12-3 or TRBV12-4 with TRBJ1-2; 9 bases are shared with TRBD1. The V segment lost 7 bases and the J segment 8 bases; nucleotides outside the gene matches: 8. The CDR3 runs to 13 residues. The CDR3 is CASNVQGARGYTF. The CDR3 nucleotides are TGTGCCAGCAACGTACAGGGGGCGCGGGGCTACACCTTC.

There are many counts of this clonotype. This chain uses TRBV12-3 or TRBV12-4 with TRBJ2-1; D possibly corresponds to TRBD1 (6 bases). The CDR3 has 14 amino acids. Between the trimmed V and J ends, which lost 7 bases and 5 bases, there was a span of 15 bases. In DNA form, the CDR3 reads TGTGCCAGCACCCTACAGGGATTCAACAATGAGCAGTTCTTC. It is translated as CASTLQGFNNEQFF.

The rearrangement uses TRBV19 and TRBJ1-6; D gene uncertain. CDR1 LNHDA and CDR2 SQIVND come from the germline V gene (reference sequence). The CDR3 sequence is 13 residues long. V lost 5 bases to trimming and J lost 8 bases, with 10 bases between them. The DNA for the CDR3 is TGTGCCAGTAGTCCCGGGAGCTATTCACCCCTCCACTTT. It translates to CASSPGSYSPLHF.

The chain's CDR3 is CASSPQGKGTSSYNEQFF. In nucleotides, the CDR3 is TGTGCCAGCAGTCCCCAAGGGAAGGGGACAAGCTCCTACAATGAGCAGTTCTTC. This sequence joins TRBV2 and TRBJ2-1; perhaps TRBD1 as D (6 bases). Germline V gene sequence: CDR1 SNHLY, CDR2 FYNNEI. The CDR3 spans 18 residues. The V end lost 5 bases, the J end lost 0 bases, and 20 bases lay between the germline ends.

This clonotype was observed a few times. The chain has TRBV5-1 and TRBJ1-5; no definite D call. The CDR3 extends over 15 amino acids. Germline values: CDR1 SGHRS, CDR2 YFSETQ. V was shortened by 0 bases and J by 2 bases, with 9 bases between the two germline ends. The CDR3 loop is CASSLAGLGNQPQHF. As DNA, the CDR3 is TGCGCCAGCAGCTTGGCTGGGTTGGGCAATCAGCCCCAGCATTTT.

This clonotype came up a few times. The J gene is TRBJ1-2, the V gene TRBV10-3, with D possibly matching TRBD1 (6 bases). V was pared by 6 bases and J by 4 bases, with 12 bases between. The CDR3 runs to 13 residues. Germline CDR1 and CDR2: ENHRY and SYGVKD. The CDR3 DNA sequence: TGTGCCATCAGGCACAGGGACGGCTATGGCTACACCTTC. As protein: CAIRHRDGYGYTF.

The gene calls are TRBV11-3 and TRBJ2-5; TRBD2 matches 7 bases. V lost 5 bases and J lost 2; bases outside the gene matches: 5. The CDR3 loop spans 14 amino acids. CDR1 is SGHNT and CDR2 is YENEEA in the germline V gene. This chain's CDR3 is CASSPSSGQETQYF. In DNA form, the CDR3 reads TGTGCCAGCAGCCCTTCTAGCGGACAAGAGACCCAGTACTTC.

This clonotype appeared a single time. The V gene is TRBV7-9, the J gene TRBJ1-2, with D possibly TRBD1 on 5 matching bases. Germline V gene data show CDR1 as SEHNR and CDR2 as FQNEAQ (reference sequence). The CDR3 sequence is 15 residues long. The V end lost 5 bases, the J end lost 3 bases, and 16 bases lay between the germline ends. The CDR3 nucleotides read TGTGCCAGCAGCCTAGGGACCGACAGCTACTATGGCTACACCTTC. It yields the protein CASSLGTDSYYGYTF. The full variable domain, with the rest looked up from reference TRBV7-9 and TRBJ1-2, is DTGVSQNPRHKITKRGQNVTFRCDPISEHNRLYWYRQTLGQGPEFLTYFQNEAQLEKSRLLSDRFSAERPKGSFSTLEIQRTEQGDSAMYLCASSLGTDSYYGYTFGSGTRLTVV.

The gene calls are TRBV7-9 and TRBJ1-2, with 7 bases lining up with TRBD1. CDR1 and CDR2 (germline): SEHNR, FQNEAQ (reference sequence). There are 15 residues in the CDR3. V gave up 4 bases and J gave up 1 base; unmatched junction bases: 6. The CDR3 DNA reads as TGTGCCAGCAGCTCGCGCACAGGGGATAACTATGGCTACACCTTC. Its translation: CASSSRTGDNYGYTF. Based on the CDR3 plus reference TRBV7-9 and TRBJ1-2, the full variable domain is DTGVSQNPRHKITKRGQNVTFRCDPISEHNRLYWYRQTLGQGPEFLTYFQNEAQLEKSRLLSDRFSAERPKGSFSTLEIQRTEQGDSAMYLCASSSRTGDNYGYTFGSGTRLTVV.

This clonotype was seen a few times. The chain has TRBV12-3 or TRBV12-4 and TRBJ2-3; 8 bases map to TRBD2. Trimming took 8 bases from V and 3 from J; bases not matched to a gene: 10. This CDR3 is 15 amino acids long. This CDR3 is CASRPSAGGTDTQYF. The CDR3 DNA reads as TGTGCCAGCCGCCCCAGCGCGGGGGGAACAGATACGCAGTATTTT.

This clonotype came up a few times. CDR3 region: CASSEQGAIQPQHF. CDR3 nucleotide sequence: TGTGCCAGCAGTGAACAGGGGGCCATACAGCCCCAGCATTTT. V gene TRBV6-1 combines with J gene TRBJ1-5; the match to TRBD1 covers 8 bases. Germline-derived CDR1 and CDR2 are MNHNS and SASEGT. V lost 2 bases to trimming and J lost 7 bases; unmatched junction nucleotides: 4. The CDR3 loop spans 14 amino acids.

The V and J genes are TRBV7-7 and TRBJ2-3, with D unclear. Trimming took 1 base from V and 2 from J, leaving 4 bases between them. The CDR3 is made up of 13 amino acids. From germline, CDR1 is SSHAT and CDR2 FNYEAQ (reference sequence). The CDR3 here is CASSLVLTDTQYF. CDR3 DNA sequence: TGTGCCAGCAGCTTAGTCCTCACAGATACGCAGTATTTT.

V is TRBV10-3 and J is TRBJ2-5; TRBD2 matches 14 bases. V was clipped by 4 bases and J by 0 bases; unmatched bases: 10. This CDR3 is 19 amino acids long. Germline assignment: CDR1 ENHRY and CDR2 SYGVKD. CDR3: CAISAVPGLAGVYQETQYF. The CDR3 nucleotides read TGTGCCATCAGTGCGGTACCGGGACTAGCGGGGGTGTACCAAGAGACCCAGTACTTC.

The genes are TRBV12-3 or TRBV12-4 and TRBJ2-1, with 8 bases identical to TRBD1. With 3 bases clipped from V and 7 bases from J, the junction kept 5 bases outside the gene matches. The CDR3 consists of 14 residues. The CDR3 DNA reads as TGTGCCAGCAGTTTTGGACAGGGAGTTAATGAGCAGTTCTTC. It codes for CASSFGQGVNEQFF.

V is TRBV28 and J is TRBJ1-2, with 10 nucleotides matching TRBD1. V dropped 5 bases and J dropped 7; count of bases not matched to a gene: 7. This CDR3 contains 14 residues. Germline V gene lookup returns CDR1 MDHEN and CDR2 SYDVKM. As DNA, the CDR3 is TGTGCCAGCAGTCCCGGGACAGGGGCAGGTGGCTACACCTTC. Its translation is CASSPGTGAGGYTF.

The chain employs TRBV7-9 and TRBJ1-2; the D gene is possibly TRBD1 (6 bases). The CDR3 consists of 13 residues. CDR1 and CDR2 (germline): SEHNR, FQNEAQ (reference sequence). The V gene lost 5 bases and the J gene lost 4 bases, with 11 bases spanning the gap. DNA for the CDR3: TGTGCCAGCAGCAACAGGGACGCCTATGGCTACACCTTC. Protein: CASSNRDAYGYTF.

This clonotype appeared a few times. CDR3 coding DNA: TGCGCCAGCAGCTTGTCCGAGACAGGTAGCACAGATACGCAGTATTTT. It codes for CASSLSETGSTDTQYF. The rearrangement links TRBV5-1 to TRBJ2-3; D is perhaps TRBD1 (6 bases). This CDR3 has 16 amino acids. Germline loops: CDR1 SGHRS, CDR2 YFSETQ. Trimming shortened V by 1 base and J by 0 bases, and 12 bases separated the two germline ends.

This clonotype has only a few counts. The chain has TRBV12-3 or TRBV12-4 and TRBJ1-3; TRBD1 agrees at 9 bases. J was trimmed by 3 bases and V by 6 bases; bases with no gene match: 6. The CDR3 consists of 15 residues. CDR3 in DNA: TGTGCCAGCAGACCACAGGGGGCATATGGAAACACCATATATTTT. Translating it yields CASRPQGAYGNTIYF.

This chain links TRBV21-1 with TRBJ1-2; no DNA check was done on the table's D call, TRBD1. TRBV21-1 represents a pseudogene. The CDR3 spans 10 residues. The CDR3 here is CASRMDRPTF. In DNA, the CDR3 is TGTGCCAGCAGGATGGACAGGCCGACCTTC.

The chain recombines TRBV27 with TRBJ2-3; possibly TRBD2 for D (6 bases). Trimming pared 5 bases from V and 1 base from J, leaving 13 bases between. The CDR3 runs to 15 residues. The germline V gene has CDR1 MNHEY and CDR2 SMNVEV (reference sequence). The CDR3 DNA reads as TGTGCCAGCAGTCGGGGGTGGGGACGCACAGATACGCAGTATTTT. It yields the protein CASSRGWGRTDTQYF.

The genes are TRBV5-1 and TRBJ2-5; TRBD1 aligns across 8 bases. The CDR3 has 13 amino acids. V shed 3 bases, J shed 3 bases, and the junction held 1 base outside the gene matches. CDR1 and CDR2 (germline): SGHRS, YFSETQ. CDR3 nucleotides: TGCGCCAGCAGCTGGGACAGGAAAGAGACCCAGTACTTC. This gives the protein CASSWDRKETQYF.

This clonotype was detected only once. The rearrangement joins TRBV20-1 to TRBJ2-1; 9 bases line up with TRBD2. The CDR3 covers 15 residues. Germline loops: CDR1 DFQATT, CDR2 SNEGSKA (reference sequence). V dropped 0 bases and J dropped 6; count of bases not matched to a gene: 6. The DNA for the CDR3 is TGCAGTGCTAGAGATCGTAGCGGGGGTAGCAATGAGCAGTTCTTC. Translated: CSARDRSGGSNEQFF.